This T cell receptor beta chain was profiled in a study of cytomegalovirus exposure and HLA in healthy donors. Study context: Falling in the Caucasian-associated ancestry cluster were 81% of under 450 genotyped donors.

Study-level results: About 90% or about 30% of the time was how often most TCR beta V segments were productive, according to an earlier analysis.

This PCR relied on a set of 60 Vbeta primers and 13 Jbeta primers. The assay was immunoSEQ multiplex PCR, and TCRdb's table has in-frame clones only and misses some. Here the sample spans approximately 110,000 clones, around 78% being singletons. CDR3 size: 16 residues. CDR1 SGHTS and CDR2 YDEGEE come from the germline V gene. Trimming took off 6 bases at V and 5 bases at J, with 23 bases between the two ends. Details on this clone: Its antigen remains unidentified.

The TCR originated in a man aged 40-49 years in good health and CMV-seronegative. The sequencing input was PBMCs. The chain is built from TRBV5-8 and TRBJ1-1; D is ambiguous. CDR3 in DNA: TGTGCCAGCAACGACCCCCCCCGGAGGTGGTATACTGAAGCTTTCTTT. This encodes CASNDPPRRWYTEAFF.